This T cell receptor beta chain was identified during a study of hypomethylating agent response in myelodysplastic syndrome. Background on the study: A diploid cytogenetic profile was most common; mean age about 78 +/- 6.2 years.

The CDR3 length is 16 residues. Method: immunoSEQ multiplex PCR; TCRdb's copy keeps in-frame clones and lacks some. The sample contains 10,000 to 11,000 clones, approximately 86% of which appear only once. This clonotype was obtained from a human donor with myelodysplastic syndrome. The rearrangement uses TRBV21-1 and TRBJ1-5; the table gives TRBD1 as D, unverified against the DNA. TRBV21-1 is labeled a pseudogene. The starting material was bone marrow, obtained before or after starting hypomethylating agent treatment for myelodysplastic syndrome (not recorded which). CDR3 region: CASSKDWTGEIQPQHF. As DNA, the CDR3 is TGTGCCAGCAGCAAAGATTGGACAGGGGAGATTCAGCCCCAGCATTTT.